This TCR beta chain was recovered during a study of OX40 agonist ivuxolimab in advanced cancers. Looking at the study overall: Patients received ivuxolimab, an agonistic anti-OX40 (CD134) antibody.

A remark on this clone: What it binds is unknown.

Produced via immunoSEQ multiplex PCR; TCRdb's table is partial and in-frame only. In the table there are about 100,000 clones, 91% of which are singletons. Findings and caveats of the study: CD8+ T cells (on average) carried more expanded clones than CD4+ T cells.

CDR1 is SNHLY and CDR2 is FYNNEI in the germline V gene. The CDR3 length is 14 residues. V was trimmed by 3 bases and J by 4 bases, leaving 12 bases between them. This receptor was identified in an adult with an advanced solid tumor such as melanoma, head and neck, liver or kidney cancer. The material was CD4+ or CD8+ T cells sorted from blood, obtained in a trial of the OX40 agonist ivuxolimab. V gene TRBV2 combines with J gene TRBJ2-5; D tentatively fits TRBD1 or TRBD2 (5 bases each). The CDR3 is CASSDRGLGETQYF. In nucleotides, the CDR3 is TGTGCCAGCAGTGATCGGGGCTTAGGAGAGACCCAGTACTTC. Full variable domain (rest looked up from reference TRBV2 and TRBJ2-5): EPEVTQTPSHQVTQMGQEVILRCVPISNHLYFYWYRQILGQKVEFLVSFYNNEISEKSEIFDDQFSVERPDGSNFTLKIRSTKLEDSAMYFCASSDRGLGETQYFGPGTRLLVL.